This TCR beta chain was captured in a study of cytomegalovirus exposure and HLA in healthy donors. Study-level background: The roughly 110 validation repertoires were reported in a later analysis to have been generated on the same platform as the 666 first-cohort repertoires.

About this clone itself: Its antigen remains unidentified.

Overall study findings and caveats: The tendency of first-cohort TCR clusters to co-occur in the 120 or so validation repertoires emerged from a later analysis. Cytomegalovirus association was listed for 170 or so TCR beta chains. According to reports, the classifier identified cytomegalovirus status with high specificity and sensitivity.

The V and J ends lost 1 base and 1 base respectively, with 10 bases between them. Germline assignment: CDR1 SGHDT and CDR2 YYEEEE. CDR3 size: 15 residues. Clones were sequenced by immunoSEQ multiplex PCR, and TCRdb holds only the in-frame ones, with some missing. The data hold around 63,000 clones, with 80% to 90% observed a single time. This TCR derives from a woman under 30 in good health and CMV-seronegative. The sequenced sample was PBMCs. The chain employs TRBV5-6 and TRBJ2-3; the D gene is possibly TRBD1 (5 bases). The CDR3 DNA follows: TGTGCCAGCAGCTTGACCCAGGGTGGCACAGATACGCAGTATTTT. Its translation is CASSLTQGGTDTQYF. The full variable domain, its missing parts supplied by reference TRBV5-6 and TRBJ2-3, is DAGVTQSPTHLIKTRGQQVTLRCSPKSGHDTVSWYQQALGQGPQFIFQYYEEEERQRGNFPDRFSGHQFPNYSSELNVNALLLGDSALYLCASSLTQGGTDTQYFGPGTRLTVL.